This TCR beta chain was profiled in a study of patients and donors after allogeneic stem cell transplantation. TCRdb independently ran MiXCR on the RT-PCR reads; one entry per CDR3 protein. This sample has about 40,000 distinct CDR3 sequences, with over 25% found just once. This clonotype was counted only a few times. This CDR3 contains 12 residues. Germline CDR1 reads SQVTM; CDR2 reads ANQGSEA. After removal of 5 bases from V and 6 bases from J, the junction contained 3 bases not matched to a gene. The sequence was obtained from a human donor who was either an allogeneic HSCT recipient or a stem cell or donor lymphocyte infusion donor (not recorded which). It is not recorded whose cells these are; they may come from a transplant donor. The chain carries TRBV29-1 and TRBJ2-3, with 9 bases fitting TRBD2. Sample: blood, either unsorted or a sorted T cell fraction (not recorded which). The CDR3 DNA reads as TGCAGCGTTACCAGCGGGAGGGATACGCAGTATTTT. Protein: CSVTSGRDTQYF.